These T cell receptor beta chains were read from a single sample in a study of blood T cell repertoires in COVID-19. Data came from immunoSEQ multiplex PCR; TCRdb stores just in-frame clones and leaves some out. The table records 130,000 or so clones, roughly 80% of them present only once. The sequencing input was peripheral blood. These receptors all stem from a woman between 70 and 85 years old with COVID-19, enrolled during active disease. Both conserved end residues are part of each CDR3. D genes are given only for firm matches. The size field is filled for only some rows; it gives once, few, many or a size class.

>16|NA|NA|TRBJ1-5|TRBV2
CASSVETVMSNQPQHF
TGTGCCAGCAGTGTAGAGACAGTAATGAGCAATCAGCCCCAGCATTTT
>15|NA|NA|TRBJ1-2|TRBV7-8
CASSLALGGVAGYTF
TGTGCCAGCAGCTTAGCGCTCGGGGGGGTGGCTGGCTACACCTTC
>13|NA|NA|TRBJ1-2|TRBV14
CASSQGVNYGYTF
TGTGCCAGCAGCCAAGGAGTTAACTATGGCTACACCTTC
>15|NA|NA|TRBJ2-7|TRBV29-1
CSVEDHAGALLEQYF
TGCAGCGTTGAAGATCATGCAGGGGCGCTCCTCGAGCAGTACTTC
>14|NA|NA|TRBJ2-5|TRBV9
CASSEGQTQETQYF
TGTGCCAGCAGCGAGGGACAAACACAAGAGACCCAGTACTTC
>16|TRBD1|NA|TRBJ1-2|TRBV2
CASSESGTGGAVGYTF
TGTGCCAGCAGTGAAAGTGGGACAGGGGGCGCGGTTGGCTACACCTTC
>12|TRBD1|NA|TRBJ2-3|TRBV28
CASTPPRGPQYF
TGTGCCAGCACCCCTCCCAGGGGGCCGCAGTATTTT
>13|TRBD1|NA|TRBJ2-7|TRBV5-4
CASSGRQGHEQYF
TGTGCCAGCAGCGGACGACAGGGCCACGAGCAGTACTTC
>14|NA|NA|TRBJ1-1|TRBV5-1
CASSLAQGYTEAFF
TGCGCCAGCAGCTTGGCACAGGGCTACACTGAAGCTTTCTTT
>17|TRBD1|NA|TRBJ1-1|TRBV5-1
CASSTGQATPLNTEAFF
TGCGCCAGCAGCACCGGACAGGCGACTCCTTTGAACACTGAAGCTTTCTTT
>15|NA|NA|TRBJ2-2|TRBV30
CAWSPGARGTGELFF
TGTGCCTGGAGTCCAGGGGCGCGTGGCACCGGGGAGCTGTTTTTT
>14|NA|NA|TRBJ2-5|TRBV5-1
CASSPGGWKETQYF
TGCGCCAGCAGCCCCGGCGGGTGGAAAGAGACCCAGTACTTC
>15|TRBD2|NA|TRBJ2-7|TRBV10-1
CASSEGRLAIYEQYF
TGCGCCAGCAGTGAGGGTAGACTAGCCATCTACGAGCAGTACTTC
>15|TRBD1|NA|TRBJ1-3|TRBV7-6
CASSLRQGPGNTIYF
TGTGCCAGCAGCTTAAGACAGGGGCCCGGAAACACCATATATTTT
>15|NA|NA|TRBJ2-3|TRBV5-1
CASSLEDSDTDTQYF
TGCGCCAGCAGCTTGGAGGACTCGGACACAGATACGCAGTATTTT
>16|NA|NA|TRBJ2-3|TRBV19
CASSIVGGGLTDTQYF
TGTGCCAGTAGTATAGTGGGGGGGGGCTTGACAGATACGCAGTATTTT
>16|TRBD1|NA|TRBJ2-2|TRBV2
CASSETGGKKTGELFF
TGTGCCAGCAGCGAGACAGGGGGCAAAAAGACCGGGGAGCTGTTTTTT
>15|NA|NA|TRBJ2-3|TRBV5-6
CASSWRAPGTDTQYF
TGTGCCAGCAGCTGGCGGGCCCCGGGCACAGATACGCAGTATTTT
>14|NA|NA|TRBJ2-3|TRBV7-8
CASSYRSGPDTQYF
TGTGCCAGCAGCTACCGTAGCGGCCCTGATACGCAGTATTTT
>15|TRBD2|NA|TRBJ2-7|TRBV27
CASRMGLADTYEQYF
TGTGCCAGCAGAATGGGGCTAGCGGATACCTACGAGCAGTACTTC
>13|NA|NA|TRBJ2-1|TRBV4-1
CASSQDPQQGQFF
TGCGCCAGCAGCCAAGATCCCCAGCAGGGGCAGTTCTTC
>14|NA|NA|TRBJ1-4|TRBV27
CASRSTGPNEKLFF
TGTGCCAGCCGGTCGACAGGCCCTAATGAAAAACTGTTTTTT
>13|NA|NA|TRBJ2-5|TRBV19
CASSKDSQETQYF
TGTGCCAGTAGTAAGGACAGCCAAGAGACCCAGTACTTC
>16|TRBD2|NA|TRBJ2-5|TRBV5-8
CASGPRLAGGRETQYF
TGTGCCAGCGGGCCCAGACTAGCGGGGGGTAGGGAGACCCAGTACTTC
>13|NA|few|TRBJ2-2|TRBV10-3
CAISDRGPGELFF
TGTGCCATCAGCGATAGAGGTCCCGGGGAGCTGTTTTTT
>15|NA|NA|TRBJ2-1|TRBV14
CASSQGQATTYEQFF
TGTGCCAGCAGCCAAGGACAGGCTACAACCTATGAGCAGTTCTTC
>16|NA|NA|TRBJ1-5|TRBV27
CASSLNPAGGLQPQHF
TGTGCCAGCAGTTTAAACCCGGCGGGGGGGCTTCAGCCCCAGCATTTT
>17|TRBD1|NA|TRBJ1-5|TRBV19
CASSFRLGQGAGQPQHF
TGTGCCAGTAGTTTTAGGCTCGGGCAGGGGGCCGGTCAGCCCCAGCATTTT
>12|NA|NA|TRBJ2-7|TRBV29-1
CSVRDTAYEQYF
TGCAGCGTACGGGACACTGCCTACGAGCAGTACTTC
>14|TRBD2|few|TRBJ2-3|TRBV19
CASSLSGAVDTQYF
TGTGCCAGTAGTCTTAGCGGGGCGGTAGATACGCAGTATTTT
>14|TRBD2|NA|TRBJ2-1|TRBV11-2
CASSVGLAGNEQFF
TGTGCCAGCAGCGTGGGACTAGCGGGCAATGAGCAGTTCTTC
>15|TRBD2|NA|TRBJ2-3|TRBV5-4
CASRKGGGATDTQYF
TGTGCCAGCAGAAAAGGCGGGGGGGCAACAGATACGCAGTATTTT
>15|TRBD1|NA|TRBJ1-4|TRBV30
CACQGQVSRHEKLFF
TGTGCCTGCCAGGGACAGGTCAGTAGGCACGAAAAACTGTTTTTT
>11|NA|NA|TRBJ1-2|TRBV7-9
CASSSDYGYTF
TGTGCCAGCAGCTCCGACTATGGCTACACCTTC
>15|NA|NA|TRBJ1-6|TRBV13
CASSLGGGLDSPLHF
TGTGCCAGCAGCTTAGGGGGGGGGCTGGATTCACCCCTCCACTTT
>17|TRBD1|few|TRBJ1-6|TRBV7-6
CASSLEGQGTYNSPLHF
TGTGCCAGCAGCTTAGAGGGACAGGGGACCTATAATTCACCCCTCCACTTT
>13|NA|NA|TRBJ1-2|TRBV2
CASSLAGLKGYTF
TGTGCCAGCAGCTTGGCAGGCTTGAAGGGCTACACCTTC
>12|NA|NA|TRBJ2-5|TRBV21-1
CATRGAGETQYF
TGTGCCACTCGGGGTGCGGGGGAGACCCAGTACTTC
>15|NA|NA|TRBJ2-5|TRBV5-4
CASSRLEAPQETQYF
TGTGCCAGCAGCAGACTAGAGGCCCCACAAGAGACCCAGTACTTC
>16|TRBD1|NA|TRBJ1-5|TRBV11-3
CASSRWTGMSNQPQHF
TGTGCCAGCAGCCGGTGGACAGGGATGAGCAATCAGCCCCAGCATTTT
>17|TRBD1|few|TRBJ2-7|TRBV11-2
CASSPVNRGRRSYEQYF
TGTGCCAGCAGCCCAGTGAACAGGGGGCGCCGATCTTACGAGCAGTACTTC
>15|TRBD1|NA|TRBJ1-4|TRBV18
CASSPQTGGYEKLFF
TGTGCCAGCTCACCACAAACAGGGGGCTATGAAAAACTGTTTTTT
>14|NA|NA|TRBJ1-2|TRBV18
CASSLTTGPRGYTF
TGTGCCAGCTCACTTACTACAGGGCCCCGCGGCTACACCTTC
>15|TRBD1|NA|TRBJ1-5|TRBV7-2
CASSRDRGPVWPQHF
TGTGCCAGCAGCCGGGACAGGGGGCCGGTTTGGCCCCAGCATTTT
>11|TRBD1|NA|TRBJ1-2|TRBV20-1
CNPDRGDGYTF
TGCAATCCCGACAGGGGTGATGGCTACACCTTC
>14|NA|NA|TRBJ1-1|TRBV5-1
CASSLDSMNTEAFF
TGCGCCAGCAGCTTGGACAGTATGAACACTGAAGCTTTCTTT
>13|NA|NA|TRBJ1-2|TRBV5-6
CASSLGREHGYTF
TGTGCCAGCAGCTTGGGGAGGGAGCACGGCTACACCTTC
>13|NA|NA|TRBJ1-3|TRBV30
CAWTGGSGNTIYF
TGTGCCTGGACCGGTGGCTCTGGAAACACCATATATTTT
>14|NA|few|TRBJ1-3|TRBV30
CAWGATENGNTIYF
TGTGCCTGGGGGGCGACAGAGAATGGAAACACCATATATTTT
>14|TRBD1|few|TRBJ1-5|TRBV29-1
CSVVGQGIDQPQHF
TGCAGCGTTGTTGGACAGGGGATTGATCAGCCCCAGCATTTT
>12|NA|NA|TRBJ1-2|TRBV2
CASSAVNYGYTF
TGTGCCAGCAGTGCAGTTAACTATGGCTACACCTTC
>16|TRBD1|NA|TRBJ1-6|TRBV4-1
CASSQGQGGNNSPLHF
TGCGCCAGCAGCCAAGGACAGGGGGGGAATAATTCACCCCTCCACTTT
>14|NA|NA|TRBJ2-5|TRBV3-1/TRBV3-2
CASSPLAWEETQYF
TGTGCCAGCAGCCCCCTAGCGTGGGAAGAGACCCAGTACTTC
>14|NA|NA|TRBJ1-5|TRBV2
CASSPQYSNQPQHF
TGTGCCAGCAGTCCTCAGTATAGCAATCAGCCCCAGCATTTT
>13|TRBD1|NA|TRBJ1-1|TRBV15
CATAVDRDTEAFF
TGTGCCACCGCCGTCGACAGGGACACTGAAGCTTTCTTT
>15|NA|NA|TRBJ2-2|TRBV7-3
CASSLMAGNTGELFF
TGTGCCAGCAGCTTAATGGCAGGGAACACCGGGGAGCTGTTTTTT
>15|TRBD1|NA|TRBJ2-5|TRBV5-5
CASSFPGQGKETQYF
TGTGCCAGCAGCTTTCCGGGACAGGGAAAAGAGACCCAGTACTTC